This T cell receptor beta chain was captured in a study of monozygotic twins with inflammatory bowel disease. Study results and limitations: Clonotype sharing was lower in IBD patients than healthy twins, most markedly with disease activity. Whereas healthy co-twins had higher TCRbeta diversity (inverse Simpson), IBD patients had lower diversity.

Germline V gene data show CDR1 as MNHEY and CDR2 as SMNVEV (reference sequence). This CDR3 has 15 residues. With regard to this clonotype: The antigen remains unidentified.

The unique tags termed UMIs, each holding a 6-nucleotide sample barcode, were added by means of template switching. TCRdb re-called the 5' RACE reads; every CDR3 protein appears as one record, without DNA. The sample yields 150,000 to 200,000 distinct CDR3 sequences, of which the top ten take up less than 7.5%. V and J are TRBV27 and TRBJ2-1; the TRBD2 assignment by TCRdb is unverifiable without DNA. Source material: blood. This receptor was taken from a human donor with ulcerative colitis or Crohn's disease, or a healthy co-twin of an affected twin (not recorded which). The CDR3 here is CASSLVEGWYKEQFF.